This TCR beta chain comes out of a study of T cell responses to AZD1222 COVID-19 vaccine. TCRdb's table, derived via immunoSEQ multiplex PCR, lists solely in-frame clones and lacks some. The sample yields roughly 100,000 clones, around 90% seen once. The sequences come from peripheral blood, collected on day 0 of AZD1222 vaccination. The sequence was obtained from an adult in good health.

The CDR3 region is CASSSIRLAGGRYNEQFF. CDR3 DNA: TGTGCCAGCAGTTCAATTAGACTAGCGGGAGGCCGATACAATGAGCAGTTCTTC. This chain links TRBV28 with TRBJ2-1, with 13 bases matching TRBD2. Germline CDR1 is MDHEN and CDR2 is SYDVKM. V lost 4 bases, J lost 4 bases, and 10 bases stayed unmatched. The CDR3 totals 18 residues.